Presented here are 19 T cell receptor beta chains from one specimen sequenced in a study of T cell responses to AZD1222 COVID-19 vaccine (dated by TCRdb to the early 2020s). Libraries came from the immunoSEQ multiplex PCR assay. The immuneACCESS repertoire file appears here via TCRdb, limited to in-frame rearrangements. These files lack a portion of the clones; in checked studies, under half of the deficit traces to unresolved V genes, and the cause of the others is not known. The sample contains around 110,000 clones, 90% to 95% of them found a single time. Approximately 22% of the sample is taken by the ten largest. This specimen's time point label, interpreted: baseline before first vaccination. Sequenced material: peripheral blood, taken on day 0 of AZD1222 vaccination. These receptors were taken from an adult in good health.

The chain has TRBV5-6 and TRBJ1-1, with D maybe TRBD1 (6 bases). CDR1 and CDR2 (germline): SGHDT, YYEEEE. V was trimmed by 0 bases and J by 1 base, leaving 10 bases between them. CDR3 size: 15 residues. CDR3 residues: CASSLVSGQNTEAFF. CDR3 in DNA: TGTGCCAGCAGCTTGGTGTCGGGACAGAACACTGAAGCTTTCTTT. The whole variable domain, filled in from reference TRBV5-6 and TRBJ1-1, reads DAGVTQSPTHLIKTRGQQVTLRCSPKSGHDTVSWYQQALGQGPQFIFQYYEEEERQRGNFPDRFSGHQFPNYSSELNVNALLLGDSALYLCASSLVSGQNTEAFFGQGTRLTVV.

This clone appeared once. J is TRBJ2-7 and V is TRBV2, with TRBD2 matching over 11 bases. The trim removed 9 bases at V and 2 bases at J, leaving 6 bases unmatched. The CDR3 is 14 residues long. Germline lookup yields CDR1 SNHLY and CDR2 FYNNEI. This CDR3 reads CASRSLAGAYEQYF. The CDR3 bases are TGTGCCAGTCGCTCACTAGCGGGAGCCTACGAGCAGTACTTC.

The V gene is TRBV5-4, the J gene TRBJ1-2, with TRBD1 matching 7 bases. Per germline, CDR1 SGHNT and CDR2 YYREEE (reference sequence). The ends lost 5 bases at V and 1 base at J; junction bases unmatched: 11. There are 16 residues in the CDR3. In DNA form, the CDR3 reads TGTGCCAGCAGTATCGACAGGGCCCTGTTTAACTATGGCTACACCTTC. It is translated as CASSIDRALFNYGYTF.

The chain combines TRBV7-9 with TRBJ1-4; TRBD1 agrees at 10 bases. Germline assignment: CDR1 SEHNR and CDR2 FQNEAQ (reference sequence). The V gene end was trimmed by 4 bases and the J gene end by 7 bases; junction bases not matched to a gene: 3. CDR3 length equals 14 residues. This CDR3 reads CASSSGQGSEKLFF. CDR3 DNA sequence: TGTGCCAGCAGCTCGGGACAGGGGAGTGAAAAACTGTTTTTT.

The CDR3 coding sequence is TGTGCCAGCAGCGTAGCGGGGGCGGACACCGGGGAGCTGTTTTTT. It specifies CASSVAGADTGELFF. The chain carries TRBV9 and TRBJ2-2, with D perhaps assigned TRBD1 or TRBD2 (6 bases each). CDR1 is SGDLS, CDR2 YYNGEE, per germline. CDR3 length: 15 amino acids. The V end lost 0 bases, the J end lost 3 bases, and 9 bases lay between the germline ends.

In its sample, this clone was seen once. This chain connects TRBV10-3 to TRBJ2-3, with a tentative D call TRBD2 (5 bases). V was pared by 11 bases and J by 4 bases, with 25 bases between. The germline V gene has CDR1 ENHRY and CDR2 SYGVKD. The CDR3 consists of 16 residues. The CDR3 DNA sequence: TGTGCCTTCAAACCGGACTCGGGCAAAAATTCAGATACGCAGTATTTT. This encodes CAFKPDSGKNSDTQYF.

CDR3: CASSLATVGNTIYF. Written as DNA, the CDR3 is TGTGCCAGCAGCTTAGCGACAGTTGGAAACACCATATATTTT. The chain carries TRBV7-9 and TRBJ1-3; D possibly corresponds to TRBD1 (5 bases). The length of the CDR3 is 14 residues. In germline, CDR1 is SEHNR, CDR2 FQNEAQ (reference sequence). Trimming stripped 0 bases from V and 3 bases from J, with 6 bases between.

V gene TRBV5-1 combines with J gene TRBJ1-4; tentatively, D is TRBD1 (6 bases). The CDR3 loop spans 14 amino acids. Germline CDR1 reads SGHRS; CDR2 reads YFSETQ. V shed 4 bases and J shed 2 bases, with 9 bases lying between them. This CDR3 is CASSIQGTNEKLFF. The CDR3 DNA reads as TGCGCCAGCAGCATCCAGGGGACTAATGAAAAACTGTTTTTT.

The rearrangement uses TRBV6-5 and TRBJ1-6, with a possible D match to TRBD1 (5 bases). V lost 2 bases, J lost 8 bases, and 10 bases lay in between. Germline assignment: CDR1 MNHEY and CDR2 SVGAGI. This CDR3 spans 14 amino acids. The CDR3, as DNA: TGTGCCAGCAGTTACCGAGGGGCGGATTCACCCCTCCACTTT. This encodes CASSYRGADSPLHF.

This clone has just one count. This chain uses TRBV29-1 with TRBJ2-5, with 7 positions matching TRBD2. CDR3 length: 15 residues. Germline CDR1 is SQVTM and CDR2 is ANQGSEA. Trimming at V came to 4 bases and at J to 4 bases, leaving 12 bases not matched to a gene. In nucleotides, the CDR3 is TGCAGCGTTGCCTCGACCCCGGGACTACGAGAGACCCAGTACTTC. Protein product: CSVASTPGLRETQYF.

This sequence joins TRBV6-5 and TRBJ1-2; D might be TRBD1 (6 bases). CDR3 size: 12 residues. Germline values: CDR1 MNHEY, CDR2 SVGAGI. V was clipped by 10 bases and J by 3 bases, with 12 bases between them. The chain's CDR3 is CATSRQDYGYTF. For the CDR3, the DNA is TGTGCCACCTCCCGACAGGACTATGGCTACACCTTC.

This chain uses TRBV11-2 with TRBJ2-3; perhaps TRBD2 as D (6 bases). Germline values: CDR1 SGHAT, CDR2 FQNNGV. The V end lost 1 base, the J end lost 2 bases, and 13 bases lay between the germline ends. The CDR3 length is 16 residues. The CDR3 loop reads CASSLAQGGNTDTQYF. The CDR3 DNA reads TGTGCCAGCAGCTTAGCACAAGGAGGGAACACAGATACGCAGTATTTT.

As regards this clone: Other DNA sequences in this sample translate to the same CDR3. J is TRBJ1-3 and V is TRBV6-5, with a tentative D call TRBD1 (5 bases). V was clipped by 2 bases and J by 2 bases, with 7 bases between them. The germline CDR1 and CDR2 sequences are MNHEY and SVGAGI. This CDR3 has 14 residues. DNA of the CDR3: TGTGCCAGCAGTTACCGGGGGGCTGGAAACACCATATATTTT. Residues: CASSYRGAGNTIYF.

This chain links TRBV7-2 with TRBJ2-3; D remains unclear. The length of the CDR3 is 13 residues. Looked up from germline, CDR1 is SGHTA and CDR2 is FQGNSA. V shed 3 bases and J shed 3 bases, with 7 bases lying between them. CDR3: CASSFSATDTQYF. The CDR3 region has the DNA TGTGCCAGCAGCTTTTCGGCAACAGATACGCAGTATTTT.

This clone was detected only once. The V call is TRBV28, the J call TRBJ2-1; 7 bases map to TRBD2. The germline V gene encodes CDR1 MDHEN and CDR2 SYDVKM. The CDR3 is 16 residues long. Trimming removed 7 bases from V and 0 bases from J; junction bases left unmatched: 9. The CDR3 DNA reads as TGTGCCAGCACCCCCGTCGGGGGGAGCTCCTACAATGAGCAGTTCTTC. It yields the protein CASTPVGGSSYNEQFF.

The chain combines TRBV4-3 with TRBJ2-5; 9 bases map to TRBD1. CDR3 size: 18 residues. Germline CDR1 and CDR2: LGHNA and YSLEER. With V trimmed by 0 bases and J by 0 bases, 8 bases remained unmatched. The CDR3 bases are TGCGCCAGCAGCCAAGATCTGAGCGGGACAGGGAACCAAGAGACCCAGTACTTC. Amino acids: CASSQDLSGTGNQETQYF.

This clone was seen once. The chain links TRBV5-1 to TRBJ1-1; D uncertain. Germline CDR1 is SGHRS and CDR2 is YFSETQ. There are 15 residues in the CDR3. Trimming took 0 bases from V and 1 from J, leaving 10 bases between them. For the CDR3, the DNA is TGCGCCAGCAGCTTGGCCGTTATGAAGAACACTGAAGCTTTCTTT. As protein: CASSLAVMKNTEAFF.

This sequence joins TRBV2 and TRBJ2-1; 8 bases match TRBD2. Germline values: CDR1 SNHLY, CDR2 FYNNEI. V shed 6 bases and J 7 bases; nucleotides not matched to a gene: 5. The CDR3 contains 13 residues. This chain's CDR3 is CASRSGTSNEQFF. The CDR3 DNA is TGTGCCAGCAGATCCGGGACTAGTAATGAGCAGTTCTTC. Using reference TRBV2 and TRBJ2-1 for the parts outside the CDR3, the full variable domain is EPEVTQTPSHQVTQMGQEVILRCVPISNHLYFYWYRQILGQKVEFLVSFYNNEISEKSEIFDDQFSVERPDGSNFTLKIRSTKLEDSAMYFCASRSGTSNEQFFGPGTRLTVL.

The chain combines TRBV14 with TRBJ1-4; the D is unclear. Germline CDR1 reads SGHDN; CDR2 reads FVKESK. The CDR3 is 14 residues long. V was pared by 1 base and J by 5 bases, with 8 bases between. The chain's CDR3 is CASSQGRRNEKLFF. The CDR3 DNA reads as TGTGCCAGCAGCCAAGGAAGACGGAATGAAAAACTGTTTTTT.